Listed below are T cell receptor beta chains from one sample, sequenced in a study of blood T cell repertoires in COVID-19. Using immunoSEQ multiplex PCR, the repertoire was profiled, and TCRdb retains in-frame clones only, with some absent. The sample carries 300,000 to 450,000 clones, around 90% recorded once. The sample taken for sequencing was peripheral blood. The receptors were sampled from a human donor in a cohort sampled during active COVID-19. Both conserved end residues are part of each CDR3. The D gene is left open where the match is weak. Not every row has a clone size; where given, it reads once, few, many or a size class.

v_call: TRBV15
j_call: TRBJ1-2
clone_size: -
d_call: TRBD1
cdr3_nt: TGTGCCACCAGCAGGGACAGGGGTAACTATGGCTACACCTTC
cdr3_aa: CATSRDRGNYGYTF

v_call: TRBV3-1/TRBV3-2
j_call: TRBJ2-5
clone_size: -
d_call: TRBD1
cdr3_nt: TGTGCCAGCAGCCAACCGACAGGGTGGGAGACCCAGTACTTC
cdr3_aa: CASSQPTGWETQYF

v_call: TRBV5-1
j_call: TRBJ1-3
clone_size: -
d_call: -
cdr3_nt: TGCGCCAGCAGGGAGTCAAGCTCTGGAAACACCATATATTTT
cdr3_aa: CASRESSSGNTIYF

v_call: TRBV28
j_call: TRBJ2-7
clone_size: -
d_call: TRBD2
cdr3_nt: TGTGCCAGCAGACTAGCGGGAGGGACCTACGAGCAGTACTTC
cdr3_aa: CASRLAGGTYEQYF

v_call: TRBV5-8
j_call: TRBJ1-2
clone_size: -
d_call: TRBD1
cdr3_nt: TGTGCCAGCAGTCCTAAGACAGGGAGATATGGCTACACCTTC
cdr3_aa: CASSPKTGRYGYTF

v_call: TRBV7-8
j_call: TRBJ2-5
clone_size: -
d_call: TRBD2
cdr3_nt: TGTGCCAGCAGCTTCTTAGCGGGGGGGGAAGAGACCCAGTACTTC
cdr3_aa: CASSFLAGGEETQYF

v_call: TRBV2
j_call: TRBJ2-4
clone_size: -
d_call: TRBD2
cdr3_nt: TGTGCCGGCCTGACTAGCCTGAGAGCCAAAAACATTCAGTACTTC
cdr3_aa: CAGLTSLRAKNIQYF

v_call: TRBV2
j_call: TRBJ1-5
clone_size: -
d_call: -
cdr3_nt: TGTGCCAGCAGTGAAAATAGACAGCAGCCCCAGCATTTT
cdr3_aa: CASSENRQQPQHF

v_call: TRBV7-9
j_call: TRBJ2-5
clone_size: -
d_call: -
cdr3_nt: TGTGCCAGCAGCTTACCAACCGGTGGACAGACTCAAGAGACCCAGTACTTC
cdr3_aa: CASSLPTGGQTQETQYF

v_call: TRBV19
j_call: TRBJ1-2
clone_size: -
d_call: TRBD1
cdr3_nt: TGTGCCAGTAGTATAGCGCAGGGGGGAGGCTATGGCTACACCTTC
cdr3_aa: CASSIAQGGGYGYTF

v_call: TRBV2
j_call: TRBJ2-7
clone_size: -
d_call: -
cdr3_nt: TGTGCCAGCACCGACGGGGGTTACACCTACGAGCAGTACTTC
cdr3_aa: CASTDGGYTYEQYF

v_call: TRBV5-4
j_call: TRBJ2-3
clone_size: -
d_call: TRBD2
cdr3_nt: TGTGCCAGCAGCGCCCCCCATCTAGCGGGGGGGTATACGCAGTATTTT
cdr3_aa: CASSAPHLAGGYTQYF

v_call: TRBV11-2
j_call: TRBJ2-7
clone_size: few
d_call: TRBD2
cdr3_nt: TGTGCCAGCAGCTTAGAAGTGGGCGGGGGTACCTACGAGCAGTACTTC
cdr3_aa: CASSLEVGGGTYEQYF

v_call: TRBV2
j_call: TRBJ2-3
clone_size: -
d_call: -
cdr3_nt: TGTGCCAGCGGGGCAGGGCCACCTTCCAACACAGATACGCAGTATTTT
cdr3_aa: CASGAGPPSNTDTQYF

v_call: TRBV7-8
j_call: TRBJ1-6
clone_size: -
d_call: TRBD1
cdr3_nt: TGTGCCAGCAGAGGTACAGGGGAGGTTTCACCCCTCCACTTT
cdr3_aa: CASRGTGEVSPLHF

v_call: TRBV7-3
j_call: TRBJ1-4
clone_size: -
d_call: TRBD1
cdr3_nt: TGTGCCAGCAGCGCATCCGGGACAGGGAATGAAAAACTGTTTTTT
cdr3_aa: CASSASGTGNEKLFF

v_call: TRBV3-1/TRBV3-2
j_call: TRBJ2-7
clone_size: -
d_call: -
cdr3_nt: TGTGCCAGCAGCCAGATCCGTGGGGCGGGGGCCACCTACGAGCAGTACTTC
cdr3_aa: CASSQIRGAGATYEQYF

v_call: TRBV2
j_call: TRBJ2-5
clone_size: -
d_call: TRBD2
cdr3_nt: TGTGCCAGCACTAGGCGGGAGGGCCAAGAGACCCAGTACTTC
cdr3_aa: CASTRREGQETQYF

v_call: TRBV4-1
j_call: TRBJ1-2
clone_size: -
d_call: -
cdr3_nt: TGCGCCAGCAGCCTGGTACCGCTTGGGGGAGGGGATGGCTACACCTTC
cdr3_aa: CASSLVPLGGGDGYTF

v_call: TRBV11-2
j_call: TRBJ2-7
clone_size: -
d_call: TRBD1
cdr3_nt: TGTGCCAGCAGCTCTGGGACAGGGGGCGTCTACGAGCAGTACTTC
cdr3_aa: CASSSGTGGVYEQYF

v_call: TRBV29-1
j_call: TRBJ1-2
clone_size: -
d_call: -
cdr3_nt: TGCAGCGTTGAACCAGGGTATGGCTACACCTTC
cdr3_aa: CSVEPGYGYTF

v_call: TRBV30
j_call: TRBJ2-7
clone_size: -
d_call: TRBD1
cdr3_nt: TGTGCCGGGACAGCCTCCTACGGGTCCTACGAGCAGTACTTC
cdr3_aa: CAGTASYGSYEQYF

v_call: TRBV5-6
j_call: TRBJ1-1
clone_size: -
d_call: TRBD1
cdr3_nt: TGTGCCAGCAGCTTGGGGACAGGGGCGAACACTGAAGCTTTCTTT
cdr3_aa: CASSLGTGANTEAFF

v_call: TRBV11-2
j_call: TRBJ2-1
clone_size: -
d_call: TRBD2
cdr3_nt: TGTGCCAGCAGCCCCAGACTAGCGGCACTCTCCTACAATGAGCAGTTCTTC
cdr3_aa: CASSPRLAALSYNEQFF

v_call: TRBV28
j_call: TRBJ2-5
clone_size: -
d_call: -
cdr3_nt: TGTGCCAGCAGTACCCGGGGTAGGGACGGGGGGACCCAGTACTTC
cdr3_aa: CASSTRGRDGGTQYF

v_call: TRBV19
j_call: TRBJ2-5
clone_size: -
d_call: -
cdr3_nt: TGTGCCAGTAGTATTGGGTTTCGGGGGAAAGAGACCCAGTACTTC
cdr3_aa: CASSIGFRGKETQYF

v_call: TRBV14
j_call: TRBJ2-3
clone_size: few
d_call: -
cdr3_nt: TGTGCCAGCAGCCAAGATGTCTCGGGGTTGGATACGCAGTATTTT
cdr3_aa: CASSQDVSGLDTQYF

v_call: TRBV5-4
j_call: TRBJ2-1
clone_size: -
d_call: -
cdr3_nt: TGTGCCAGCAGCGGGGGCGAGTTACGGCAGTTCTTC
cdr3_aa: CASSGGELRQFF

v_call: TRBV5-1
j_call: TRBJ2-1
clone_size: -
d_call: -
cdr3_nt: TGCGCCAGCAGTCTATGGAGCTCCTACAATGAGCAGTTCTTC
cdr3_aa: CASSLWSSYNEQFF

v_call: TRBV13
j_call: TRBJ2-3
clone_size: -
d_call: -
cdr3_nt: TGTGCCAGCAGCTTAGCCGCGCGGGGTACGCAGTATTTT
cdr3_aa: CASSLAARGTQYF

v_call: TRBV3-1/TRBV3-2
j_call: TRBJ1-1
clone_size: -
d_call: TRBD1
cdr3_nt: TGTGCCAGCAGCCAAAACAGGGGTGGAGAAACTGAAGCTTTCTTT
cdr3_aa: CASSQNRGGETEAFF

v_call: TRBV27
j_call: TRBJ2-7
clone_size: -
d_call: TRBD1
cdr3_nt: TGTGCCAGCAGGACAGGGAACCCCTACGAGCAGTACTTC
cdr3_aa: CASRTGNPYEQYF

v_call: TRBV27
j_call: TRBJ1-2
clone_size: few
d_call: -
cdr3_nt: TGTGCCAGCAGTTTAGGGGTAGGGGACTATGGCTACACCTTC
cdr3_aa: CASSLGVGDYGYTF

v_call: TRBV18
j_call: TRBJ1-5
clone_size: -
d_call: -
cdr3_nt: TGTGCCAGCTCACCACCGAACCAAGTAGGCAATCAGCCCCAGCATTTT
cdr3_aa: CASSPPNQVGNQPQHF

v_call: TRBV5-1
j_call: TRBJ1-1
clone_size: -
d_call: -
cdr3_nt: TGCGCCAGCAGCTTGCAGTTGAACACTGAAGCTTTCTTT
cdr3_aa: CASSLQLNTEAFF

v_call: TRBV28
j_call: TRBJ2-3
clone_size: -
d_call: TRBD2
cdr3_nt: TGTGCCAGCAGTTTGGGGGGGCTAGGACTAGCGGGAGGGAAAAGCACAGATACGCAGTATTTT
cdr3_aa: CASSLGGLGLAGGKSTDTQYF

v_call: TRBV6-5
j_call: TRBJ1-1
clone_size: -
d_call: TRBD1
cdr3_nt: TGTGCCAGCAGCCGACAGGGGTTGGGGAACACTGAAGCTTTCTTT
cdr3_aa: CASSRQGLGNTEAFF

v_call: TRBV9
j_call: TRBJ1-3
clone_size: -
d_call: TRBD1
cdr3_nt: TGTGCCAGCAGCGATGGGGACAGGGAGTCATTTGACGCTGGAAACACCATATATTTT
cdr3_aa: CASSDGDRESFDAGNTIYF

v_call: TRBV19
j_call: TRBJ2-2
clone_size: -
d_call: -
cdr3_nt: TGTGCCAGTAGTCGCAGGACTATGCCGAACACCGGGGAGCTGTTTTTT
cdr3_aa: CASSRRTMPNTGELFF

v_call: TRBV10-1
j_call: TRBJ2-1
clone_size: once
d_call: -
cdr3_nt: TGCGCCAGCAGCTCGACTACCAGGAGCTCCTACAATGAGCAGTTCTTC
cdr3_aa: CASSSTTRSSYNEQFF

v_call: TRBV12-1
j_call: TRBJ1-1
clone_size: -
d_call: -
cdr3_nt: TGTGCCATCGGGCCTACCCCTGGGGGGAACGCTGAAGCTTTCTTT
cdr3_aa: CAIGPTPGGNAEAFF